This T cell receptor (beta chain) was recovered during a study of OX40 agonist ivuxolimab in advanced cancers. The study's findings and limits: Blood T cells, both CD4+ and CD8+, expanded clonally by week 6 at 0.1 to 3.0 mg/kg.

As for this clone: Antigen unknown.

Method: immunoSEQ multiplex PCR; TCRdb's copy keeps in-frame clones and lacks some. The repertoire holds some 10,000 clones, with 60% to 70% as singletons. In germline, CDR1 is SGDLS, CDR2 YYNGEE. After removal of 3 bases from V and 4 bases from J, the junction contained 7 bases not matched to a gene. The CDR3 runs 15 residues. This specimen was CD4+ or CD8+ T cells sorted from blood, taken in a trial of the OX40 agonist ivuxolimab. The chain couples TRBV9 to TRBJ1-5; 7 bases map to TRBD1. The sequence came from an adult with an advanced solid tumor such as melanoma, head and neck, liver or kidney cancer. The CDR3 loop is CASSASGGYNQPQHF. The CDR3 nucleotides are TGTGCCAGCAGCGCCTCAGGGGGGTATAATCAGCCCCAGCATTTT.